In its sample, the clone carrying this TCR beta chain was seen a few times. CDR3 size: 13 residues. Germline values: CDR1 DFQATT, CDR2 SNEGSKA (reference sequence). Trimming shortened V by 6 bases and J by 9 bases, and 18 bases separated the two germline ends. Unique molecular identifiers were used in preparing the TCRbeta library. TCRdb used MiXCR to reprocess the PCR reads, holding one entry per CDR3 protein. The table includes about 610,000 distinct CDR3 sequences, over 9.5% detected once. This sample was taken from a study of T-cell reconstitution after alpha-beta-depleted transplantation in children.

This material consisted of PBMCs from the stem cell graft donor, taken from the stem cell graft. V usage is TRBV20-1 and J usage is TRBJ2-1, with D possibly matching TRBD1 (6 bases). The source of this sequence is a human donor who donated a stem cell graft to a child with acute myeloid leukemia. The CDR3 region is CSAPIDPRGEQFF. The CDR3 nucleotides are TGCAGTGCCCCGATCGATCCCAGGGGTGAGCAGTTCTTC.